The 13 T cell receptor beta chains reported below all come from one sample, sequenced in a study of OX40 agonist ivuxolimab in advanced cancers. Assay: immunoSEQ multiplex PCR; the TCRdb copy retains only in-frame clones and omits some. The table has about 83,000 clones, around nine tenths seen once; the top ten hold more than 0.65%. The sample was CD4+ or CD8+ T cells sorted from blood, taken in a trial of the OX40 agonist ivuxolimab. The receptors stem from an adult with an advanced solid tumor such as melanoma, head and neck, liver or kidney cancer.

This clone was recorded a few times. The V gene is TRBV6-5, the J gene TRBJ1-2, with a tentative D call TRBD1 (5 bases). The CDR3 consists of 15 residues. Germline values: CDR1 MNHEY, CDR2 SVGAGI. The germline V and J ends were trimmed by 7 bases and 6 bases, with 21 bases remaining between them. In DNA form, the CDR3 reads TGTGCCAGCACCCAGAGGAGACGGGAGGGGAATGGCTACACCTTC. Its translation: CASTQRRREGNGYTF.

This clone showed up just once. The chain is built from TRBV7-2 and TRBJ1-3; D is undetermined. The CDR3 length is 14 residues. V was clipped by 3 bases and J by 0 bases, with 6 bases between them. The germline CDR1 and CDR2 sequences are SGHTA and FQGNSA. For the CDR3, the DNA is TGTGCCAGCAGCTTTTCCCCCTCTGGAAACACCATATATTTT. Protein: CASSFSPSGNTIYF.

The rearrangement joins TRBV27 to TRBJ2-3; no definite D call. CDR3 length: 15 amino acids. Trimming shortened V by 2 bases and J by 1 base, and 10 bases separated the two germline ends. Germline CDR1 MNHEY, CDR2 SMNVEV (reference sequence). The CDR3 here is CASSLVGIRTDTQYF. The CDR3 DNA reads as TGTGCCAGCAGTTTAGTAGGTATTCGCACAGATACGCAGTATTTT.

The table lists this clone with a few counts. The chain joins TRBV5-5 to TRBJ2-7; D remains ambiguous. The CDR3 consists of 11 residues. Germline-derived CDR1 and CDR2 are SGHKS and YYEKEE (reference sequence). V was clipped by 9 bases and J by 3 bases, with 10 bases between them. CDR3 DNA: TGTGCCAACCCATTGTGCTACGAGCAGTACTTC. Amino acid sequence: CANPLCYEQYF.

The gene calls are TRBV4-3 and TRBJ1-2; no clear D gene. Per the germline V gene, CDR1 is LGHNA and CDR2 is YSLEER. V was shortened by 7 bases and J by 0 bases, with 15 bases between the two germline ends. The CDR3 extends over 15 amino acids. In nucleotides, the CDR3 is TGCGCCAGCACCCCTGGATCCGGGGCTAACTATGGCTACACCTTC. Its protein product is CASTPGSGANYGYTF.

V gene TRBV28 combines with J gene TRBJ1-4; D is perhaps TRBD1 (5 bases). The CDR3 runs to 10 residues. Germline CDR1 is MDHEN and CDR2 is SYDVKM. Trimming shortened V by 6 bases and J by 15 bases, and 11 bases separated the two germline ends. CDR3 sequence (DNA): TGTGCCAGCAGCGACAGTATAATGTTTTTT. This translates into CASSDSIMFF.

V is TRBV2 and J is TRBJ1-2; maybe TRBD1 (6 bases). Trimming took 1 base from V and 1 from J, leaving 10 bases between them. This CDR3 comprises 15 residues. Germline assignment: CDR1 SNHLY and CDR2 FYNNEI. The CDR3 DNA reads TGTGCCAGCAGTGAAGGTGGAGGGGGTAACTATGGCTACACCTTC. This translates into CASSEGGGGNYGYTF.

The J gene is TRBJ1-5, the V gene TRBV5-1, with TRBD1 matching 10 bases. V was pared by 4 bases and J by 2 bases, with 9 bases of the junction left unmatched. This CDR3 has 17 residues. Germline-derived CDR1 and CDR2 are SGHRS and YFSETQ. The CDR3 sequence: CASSPGQGVRGNQPQHF. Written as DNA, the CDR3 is TGCGCCAGCAGCCCCGGACAGGGGGTTAGGGGCAATCAGCCCCAGCATTTT.

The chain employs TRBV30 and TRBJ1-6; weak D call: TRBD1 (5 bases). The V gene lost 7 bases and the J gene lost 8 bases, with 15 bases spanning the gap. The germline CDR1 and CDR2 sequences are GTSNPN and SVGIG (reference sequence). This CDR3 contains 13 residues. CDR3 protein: CALRGAVHSPLHF. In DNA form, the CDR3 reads TGTGCCTTAAGAGGGGCAGTCCATTCACCCCTCCACTTT.

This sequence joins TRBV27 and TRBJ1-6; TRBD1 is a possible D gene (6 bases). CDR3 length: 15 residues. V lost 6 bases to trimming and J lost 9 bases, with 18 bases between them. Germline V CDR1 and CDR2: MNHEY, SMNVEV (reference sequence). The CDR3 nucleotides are TGTGCCAGCAGATCTCAAGAAGGGGGAGGTTCACCCCTCCACTTT. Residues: CASRSQEGGGSPLHF.

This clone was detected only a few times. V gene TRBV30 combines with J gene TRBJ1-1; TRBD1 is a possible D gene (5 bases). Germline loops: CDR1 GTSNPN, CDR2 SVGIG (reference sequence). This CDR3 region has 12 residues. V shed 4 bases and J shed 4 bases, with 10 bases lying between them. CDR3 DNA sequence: TGTGCCTGGAATTTCGGGGGCACTGAAGCTTTCTTT. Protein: CAWNFGGTEAFF.

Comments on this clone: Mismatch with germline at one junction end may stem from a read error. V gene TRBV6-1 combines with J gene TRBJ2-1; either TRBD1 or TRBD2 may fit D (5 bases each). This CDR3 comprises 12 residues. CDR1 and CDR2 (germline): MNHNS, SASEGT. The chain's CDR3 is CASGATAGQQLF. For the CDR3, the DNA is TGTGCCAGCGGGGCCACGGCGGGCCAGCAGCTCTTC.

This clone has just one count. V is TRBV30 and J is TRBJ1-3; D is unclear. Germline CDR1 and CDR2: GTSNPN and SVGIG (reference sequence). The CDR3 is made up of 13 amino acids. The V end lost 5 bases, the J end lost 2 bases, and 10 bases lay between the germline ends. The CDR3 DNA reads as TGTGCCTGGTCCAGAGAAACTGGAAACACCATATATTTT. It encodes CAWSRETGNTIYF. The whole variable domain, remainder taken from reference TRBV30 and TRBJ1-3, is SQTIHQWPATLVQPVGSPLSLECTVEGTSNPNLYWYRQAAGRGLQLLFYSVGIGQISSEVPQNLSASRPQDRQFILSSKKLLLSDSGFYLCAWSRETGNTIYFGEGSWLTVV.